A selection of T cell receptor beta chains follows, all from one sample in a study of CD8 T cells in ankylosing spondylitis. A single record per CDR3 protein comes from TCRdb applying MiXCR to the 5' RACE reads. This sample has some 840,000 distinct CDR3 sequences, with roughly 10% found just once. The sequenced material came from blood, either unsorted or a sorted T cell fraction (not recorded which). These receptors all come from a male donor with ankylosing spondylitis. The CDR3 runs from the conserved cysteine through the conserved F or W. The order of the fields is clone size, V gene, J gene, D gene, CDR3 protein, CDR3 DNA. The D gene is left open where the match is weak. Clone size appears in some rows only: once, few, many, or a class for an expanded clone.

.	TRBV4-2	TRBJ2-6	.	CASSATGARTSLTISGANVLTF	TGTGCCAGCAGCGCAACCGGGGCCAGGACCTCCCTGACTATCTCTGGGGCCAACGTCCTGACTTTC
few	TRBV6-5	TRBJ2-7	TRBD1	CASSFGTGGSYEQYF	TGTGCCAGCAGTTTCGGGACAGGGGGAAGTTACGAGCAGTACTTC
few	TRBV23-1	TRBJ2-7	.	CASSWQGRSSYEQYF	TGCGCCAGCAGTTGGCAGGGGCGTAGCTCCTACGAGCAGTACTTC
.	TRBV9	TRBJ2-1	.	CASSAGGGWVNEQFF	TGTGCCAGCAGCGCCGGGGGAGGTTGGGTCAATGAGCAGTTCTTC
few	TRBV29-1	TRBJ2-1	.	CSVVTPYNEQFF	TGCAGCGTTGTGACTCCTTACAATGAGCAGTTCTTC
few	TRBV5-5	TRBJ2-5	.	CASSLEHQLQETQYF	TGTGCCAGCAGCTTGGAACACCAACTCCAAGAGACCCAGTACTTC
many	TRBV29-1	TRBJ2-1	TRBD1	CSSSGGGWDEQFF	TGCAGCTCCTCAGGGGGCGGCTGGGATGAGCAGTTCTTC
.	TRBV4-2	TRBJ2-7	TRBD1	CASSRLGQGSPYEQYF	TGTGCCAGCAGCCGACTAGGACAGGGGTCCCCCTACGAGCAGTACTTC
.	TRBV6-1	TRBJ1-2	.	CASFGLSTANYGYTF	TGTGCCAGTTTCGGGCTCTCCACGGCAAACTATGGCTACACCTTC
many	TRBV15	TRBJ1-1	.	CATSSPDGPEAFF	TGTGCCACCAGCAGTCCAGATGGCCCTGAAGCTTTCTTT
few	TRBV9	TRBJ2-5	.	CASSIILGVQYF	TGTGCCAGCAGCATAATACTAGGGGTCCAGTACTTC
.	TRBV7-2	TRBJ2-1	TRBD1	CASSSTGRYFNEQFF	TGTGCCAGCAGCTCGACAGGGCGCTACTTCAATGAGCAGTTCTTC
.	TRBV20-1	TRBJ2-7	.	CSARDPLRGYEQYF	TGCAGTGCTAGAGATCCGCTAAGGGGTTACGAGCAGTACTTC
.	TRBV6-1	TRBJ2-5	TRBD2	CASSGRSGRQETQYF	TGTGCCAGCAGTGGTCGTAGCGGGAGGCAAGAGACCCAGTACTTC
.	TRBV4-3	TRBJ1-3	TRBD1	CASSSGTGIYSGNTIYF	TGCGCCAGCAGCTCCGGGACAGGGATATACTCTGGAAACACCATATATTTT
few	TRBV7-2	TRBJ2-1	.	CASSIDGGDEQFF	TGTGCCAGCAGCATCGATGGGGGCGATGAGCAGTTCTTC
many	TRBV30	TRBJ1-3	.	CARTSSSGNTIYF	TGTGCCCGGACATCGAGCTCTGGAAACACCATATATTTT
many	TRBV29-1	TRBJ2-1	TRBD2	CSVEKVAGVREQFF	TGCAGCGTTGAGAAGGTAGCGGGAGTGAGAGAGCAGTTCTTC
.	TRBV3-1	TRBJ2-2	.	CASSQESGDTGELFF	TGTGCCAGCAGCCAAGAATCAGGGGACACCGGGGAGCTGTTTTTT
few	TRBV14	TRBJ1-6	.	CASSQLGAYNSPLHF	TGTGCCAGCAGCCAACTGGGAGCCTATAATTCACCCCTCCACTTT
few	TRBV12-3/TRBV12-4	TRBJ2-6	.	CASSQTTGANVLTF	TGTGCCAGCAGCCAGACTACCGGGGCCAACGTCCTGACTTTC
many	TRBV15	TRBJ1-2	.	CATSSPGLVGYTF	TGTGCCACCAGCAGCCCCGGGTTGGTAGGCTACACCTTC
few	TRBV7-2	TRBJ2-5	.	CASSRKSQETQYF	TGTGCCAGCAGCCGGAAATCTCAAGAGACCCAGTACTTC
few	TRBV6-2/TRBV6-3	TRBJ2-1	.	CASSPQAGNSYNEQFF	TGTGCCAGCAGCCCCCAGGCGGGGAACTCCTACAATGAGCAGTTCTTC
.	TRBV6-5	TRBJ2-7	TRBD1	CASRQGFEQYF	TGTGCCAGCAGACAGGGGTTCGAGCAGTACTTC
few	TRBV12-3/TRBV12-4	TRBJ2-6	.	CASKVIGANVLTF	TGTGCCAGCAAGGTAATCGGGGCCAACGTCCTGACTTTC
.	TRBV6-5	TRBJ2-7	.	CASSYSMTRYEQYF	TGTGCCAGCAGTTACTCGATGACCCGTTACGAGCAGTACTTC
.	TRBV29-1	TRBJ1-1	.	CSVDRLFGTEAFF	TGCAGCGTTGATAGGCTTTTCGGGACTGAAGCTTTCTTT
few	TRBV7-2	TRBJ2-3	TRBD1	CASSPTGVYTDTQYF	TGTGCCAGCAGCCCAACAGGGGTTTACACAGATACGCAGTATTTT
few	TRBV4-2	TRBJ1-5	TRBD1	CASSLRQGAQPQHF	TGTGCCAGCAGCCTAAGACAGGGGGCTCAGCCCCAGCATTTT